This TCR beta chain was sequenced for a study of shared clonotypes between healthy human individuals. For the study at large: Sampling drew on donors who were two women and three men aged 18 to 49.

About this clone: Its target is unknown.

Germline V lookup: CDR1 KGHSH, CDR2 LQKENI. The CDR3 sequence is 16 residues long. V gave up 1 base and J gave up 0 bases, with 11 bases separating them. TCRdb keeps only in-frame clones here, not all; method: immunoSEQ multiplex PCR. The data contain 1.4 million or so clones, approximately 98.5% of them singletons. Notes on the study in general: Among donors, the sharing of clonotypes was expected to be influenced by sequencing depth.

This clonotype was obtained from a man aged 25 to 40 in good health. Sequencing used naive CD4+ T cells sorted from blood. The subset was: CD45RA+ positively selected. This rearrangement joins TRBV18 to TRBJ2-3, with D unresolved. The CDR3 region is CASSPRTLPSTDTQYF. The DNA for the CDR3 is TGTGCCAGCTCACCACGAACACTTCCTAGCACAGATACGCAGTATTTT.